Only one count was recorded for the clone carrying this TCR beta chain. Germline CDR1 reads MNHEY; CDR2 reads SMNVEV (reference sequence). Trimming at V came to 0 bases and at J to 0 bases, leaving 6 bases not matched to a gene. This CDR3 spans 17 amino acids. The sample originates from a study of blood T cell repertoires in COVID-19. About the research overall: COVID-19 samples, acute and convalescent, were from the United States, Italy and Spain. T cells, B-cell-depleted T cells, or PBMCs supplied cDNA or gDNA.

The authors' processing: Reference gene primer amplification in the assay estimated nucleated cell counts. This table comes from immunoSEQ multiplex PCR, and its TCRdb copy is limited to in-frame clones, with some not included. V, J and clone size derive from that table, while D and trimming were established from the DNA sequence. The data contain roughly 160,000 clones, 70% to 90% of them singletons. The origin of this receptor is a man in his fifties or sixties with active or convalescent COVID-19. Input material: peripheral blood. V is TRBV27 and J is TRBJ1-2; 8 nucleotides match TRBD1. CDR3 DNA: TGTGCCAGCAGTTTATCGTGGGCAGGGGGCACTAACTATGGCTACACCTTC. Its protein is CASSLSWAGGTNYGYTF.